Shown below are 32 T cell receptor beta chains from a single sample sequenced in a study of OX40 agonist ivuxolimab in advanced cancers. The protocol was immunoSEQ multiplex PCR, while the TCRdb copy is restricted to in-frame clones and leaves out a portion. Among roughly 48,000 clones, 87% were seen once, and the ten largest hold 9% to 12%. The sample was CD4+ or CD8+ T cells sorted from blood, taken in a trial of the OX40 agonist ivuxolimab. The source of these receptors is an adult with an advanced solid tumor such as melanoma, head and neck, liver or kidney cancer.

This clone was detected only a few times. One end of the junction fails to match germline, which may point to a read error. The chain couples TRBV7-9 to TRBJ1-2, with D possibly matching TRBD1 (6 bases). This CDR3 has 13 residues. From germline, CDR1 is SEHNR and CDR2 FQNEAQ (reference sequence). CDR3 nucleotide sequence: TGTGCCAGCGGCTTCGGGGGCAGCTATGGCTACACCTTC. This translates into CASGFGGSYGYTF.

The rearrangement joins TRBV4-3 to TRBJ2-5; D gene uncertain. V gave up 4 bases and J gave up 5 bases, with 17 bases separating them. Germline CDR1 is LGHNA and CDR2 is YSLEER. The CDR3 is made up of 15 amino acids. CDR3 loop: CASSPFELCGETQYF. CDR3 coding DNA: TGCGCCAGCAGCCCGTTCGAGCTCTGTGGTGAGACCCAGTACTTC.

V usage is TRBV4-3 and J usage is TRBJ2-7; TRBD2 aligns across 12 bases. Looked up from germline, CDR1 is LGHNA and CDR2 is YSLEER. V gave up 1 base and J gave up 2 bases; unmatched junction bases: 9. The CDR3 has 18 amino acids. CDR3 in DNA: TGCGCCAGCAGCCAAGGGCTAGCGGGAGGGTCACCTACCTACGAGCAGTACTTC. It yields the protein CASSQGLAGGSPTYEQYF.

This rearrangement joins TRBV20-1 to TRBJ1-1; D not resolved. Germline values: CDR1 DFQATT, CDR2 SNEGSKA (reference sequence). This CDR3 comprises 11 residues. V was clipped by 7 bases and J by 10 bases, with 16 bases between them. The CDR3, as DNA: TGCAGTGTCCGTATCGCGGCAGCAGCTTTCTTT. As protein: CSVRIAAAAFF.

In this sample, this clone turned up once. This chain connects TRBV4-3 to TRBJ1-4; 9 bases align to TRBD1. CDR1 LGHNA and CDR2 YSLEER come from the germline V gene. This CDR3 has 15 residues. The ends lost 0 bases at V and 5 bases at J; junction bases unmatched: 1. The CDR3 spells CASSQDGTGNEKLFF. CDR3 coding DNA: TGCGCCAGCAGCCAAGATGGGACAGGGAATGAAAAACTGTTTTTT.

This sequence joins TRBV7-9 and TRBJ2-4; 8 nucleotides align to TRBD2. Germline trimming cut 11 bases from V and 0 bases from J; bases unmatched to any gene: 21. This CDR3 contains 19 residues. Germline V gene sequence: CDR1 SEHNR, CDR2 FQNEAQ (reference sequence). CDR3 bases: TGTGCCTTGGATACAGACCCGGGACTAGTGAAACTAGCCAAAAACATTCAGTACTTC. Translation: CALDTDPGLVKLAKNIQYF.

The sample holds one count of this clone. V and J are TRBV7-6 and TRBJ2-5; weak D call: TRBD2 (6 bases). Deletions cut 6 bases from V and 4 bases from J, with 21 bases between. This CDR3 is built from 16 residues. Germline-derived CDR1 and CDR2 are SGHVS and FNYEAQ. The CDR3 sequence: CASSKAGTRPGETQYF. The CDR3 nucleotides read TGTGCCAGCAGTAAGGCCGGGACTCGGCCCGGAGAGACCCAGTACTTC.

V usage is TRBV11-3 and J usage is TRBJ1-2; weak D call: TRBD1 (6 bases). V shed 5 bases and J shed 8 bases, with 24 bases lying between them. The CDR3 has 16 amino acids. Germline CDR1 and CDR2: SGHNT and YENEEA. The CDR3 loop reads CASSLSPLRQEEGYTF. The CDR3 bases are TGTGCCAGCAGCCTTTCCCCCTTACGACAGGAGGAAGGCTACACCTTC.

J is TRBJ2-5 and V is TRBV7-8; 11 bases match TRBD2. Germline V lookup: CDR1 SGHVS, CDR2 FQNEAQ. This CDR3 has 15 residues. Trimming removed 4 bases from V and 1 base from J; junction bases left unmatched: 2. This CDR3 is CASSYGLAGQETQYF. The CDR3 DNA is TGTGCCAGCAGCTACGGACTAGCGGGCCAAGAGACCCAGTACTTC.

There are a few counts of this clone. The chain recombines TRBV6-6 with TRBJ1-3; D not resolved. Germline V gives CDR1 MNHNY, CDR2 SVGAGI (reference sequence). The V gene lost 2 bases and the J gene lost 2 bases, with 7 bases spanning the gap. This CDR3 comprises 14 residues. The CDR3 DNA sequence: TGTGCCAGCAGTTACCAACAAACTGGAAACACCATATATTTT. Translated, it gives CASSYQQTGNTIYF.

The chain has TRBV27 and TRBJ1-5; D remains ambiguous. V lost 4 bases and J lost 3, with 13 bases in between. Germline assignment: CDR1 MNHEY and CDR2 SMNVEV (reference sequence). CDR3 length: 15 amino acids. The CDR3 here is CASSSTPLYNQPQHF. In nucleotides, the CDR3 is TGTGCCAGCAGTTCGACCCCGCTATACAATCAGCCCCAGCATTTT.

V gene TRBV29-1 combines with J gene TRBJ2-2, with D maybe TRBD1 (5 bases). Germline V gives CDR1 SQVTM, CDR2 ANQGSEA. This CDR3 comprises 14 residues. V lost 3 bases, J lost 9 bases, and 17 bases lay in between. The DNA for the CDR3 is TGCAGCGTTGAGAAACAGGCAGGTGGCCGGGAGCTGTTTTTT. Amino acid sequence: CSVEKQAGGRELFF.

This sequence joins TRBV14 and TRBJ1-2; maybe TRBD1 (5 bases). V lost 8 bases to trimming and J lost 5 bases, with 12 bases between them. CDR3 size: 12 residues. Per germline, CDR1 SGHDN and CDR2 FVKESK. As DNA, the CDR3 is TGTGCCAGCGGCAGGGTCGATTATGGCTACACCTTC. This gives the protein CASGRVDYGYTF.

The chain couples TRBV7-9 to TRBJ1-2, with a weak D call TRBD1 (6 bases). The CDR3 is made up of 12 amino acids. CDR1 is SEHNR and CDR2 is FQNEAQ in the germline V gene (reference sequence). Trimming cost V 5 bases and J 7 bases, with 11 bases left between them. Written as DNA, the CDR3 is TGTGCCAGCAGCGATACAGGGCCTGGCTACACCTTC. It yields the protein CASSDTGPGYTF.

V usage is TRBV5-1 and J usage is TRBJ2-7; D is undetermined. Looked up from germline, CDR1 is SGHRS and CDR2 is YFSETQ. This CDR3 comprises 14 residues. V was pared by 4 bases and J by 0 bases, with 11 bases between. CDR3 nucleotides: TGCGCCAGCAGCCCGCCTAGGAGCTCCTACGAGCAGTACTTC. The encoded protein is CASSPPRSSYEQYF.

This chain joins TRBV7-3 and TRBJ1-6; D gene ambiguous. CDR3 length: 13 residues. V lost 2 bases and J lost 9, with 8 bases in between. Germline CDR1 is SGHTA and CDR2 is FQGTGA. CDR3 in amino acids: CASSLGKISPLHF. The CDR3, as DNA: TGTGCCAGCAGCTTAGGCAAAATTTCACCCCTCCACTTT.

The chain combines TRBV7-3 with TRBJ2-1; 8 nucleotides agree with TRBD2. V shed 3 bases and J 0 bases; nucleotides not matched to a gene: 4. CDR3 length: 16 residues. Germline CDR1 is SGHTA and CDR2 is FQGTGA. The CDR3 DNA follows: TGTGCCAGCAGCTTTGTAGCGGGGAGCTCCTACAATGAGCAGTTCTTC. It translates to CASSFVAGSSYNEQFF.

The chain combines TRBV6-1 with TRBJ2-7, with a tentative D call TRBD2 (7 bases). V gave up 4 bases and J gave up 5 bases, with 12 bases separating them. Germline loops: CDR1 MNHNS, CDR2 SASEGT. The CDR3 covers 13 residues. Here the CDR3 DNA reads TGTGCCAGCAGTGCGGGGGGCAGGAACGAGCAGTACTTC. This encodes CASSAGGRNEQYF.

The CDR3 DNA reads TGTGCCAGCAGTGACCCTCAGACCTCTGGAAACACCATATATTTT. This encodes CASSDPQTSGNTIYF. This rearrangement joins TRBV25-1 to TRBJ1-3; unclear D gene. The V gene lost 3 bases and the J gene lost 0 bases, with 9 bases spanning the gap. The CDR3 extends over 15 amino acids. The V gene's germline CDR1 is MGHDK and CDR2 SYGVNS.

CDR3 region: CASSLGTADTQYF. As DNA, the CDR3 is TGTGCCAGCAGCCTCGGGACTGCGGATACGCAGTATTTT. This chain connects TRBV7-8 to TRBJ2-3; possible D gene TRBD2, 6 bases. This CDR3 has 13 amino acids. Germline V lookup: CDR1 SGHVS, CDR2 FQNEAQ. V lost 5 bases, J lost 6 bases, and 12 bases lay in between.

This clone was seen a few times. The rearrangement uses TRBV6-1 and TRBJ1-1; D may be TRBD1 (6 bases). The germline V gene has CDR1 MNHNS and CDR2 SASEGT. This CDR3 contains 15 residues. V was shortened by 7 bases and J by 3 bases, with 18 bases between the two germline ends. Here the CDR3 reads CASILGFTGHTEAFF. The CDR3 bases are TGTGCCAGCATTCTGGGCTTCACAGGGCACACTGAAGCTTTCTTT.

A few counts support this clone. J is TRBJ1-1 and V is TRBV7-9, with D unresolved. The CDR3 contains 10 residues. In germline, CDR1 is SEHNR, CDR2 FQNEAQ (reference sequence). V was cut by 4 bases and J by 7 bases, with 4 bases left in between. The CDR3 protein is CASSWYEAFF. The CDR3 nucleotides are TGTGCCAGCAGCTGGTATGAAGCTTTCTTT.

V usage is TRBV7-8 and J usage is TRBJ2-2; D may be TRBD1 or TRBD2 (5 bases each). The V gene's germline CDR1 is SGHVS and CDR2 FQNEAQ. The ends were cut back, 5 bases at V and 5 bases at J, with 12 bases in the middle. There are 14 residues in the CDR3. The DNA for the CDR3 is TGTGCCAGCAGCCCGTCGAGGGGTACCGGGGAGCTGTTTTTT. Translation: CASSPSRGTGELFF.

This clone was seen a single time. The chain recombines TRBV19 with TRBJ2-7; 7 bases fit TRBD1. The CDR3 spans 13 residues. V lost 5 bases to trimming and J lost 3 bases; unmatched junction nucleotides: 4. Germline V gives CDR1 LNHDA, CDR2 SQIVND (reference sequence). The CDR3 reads CASSVTGNYEQYF. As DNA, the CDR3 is TGTGCCAGTAGTGTGACAGGGAACTACGAGCAGTACTTC.

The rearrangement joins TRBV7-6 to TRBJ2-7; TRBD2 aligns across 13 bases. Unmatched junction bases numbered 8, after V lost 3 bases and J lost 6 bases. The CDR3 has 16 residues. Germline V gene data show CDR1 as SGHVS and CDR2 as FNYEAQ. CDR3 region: CASSLLRTSGSGEQYF. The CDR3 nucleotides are TGTGCCAGCAGCTTGCTCCGGACTAGCGGGAGTGGCGAGCAGTACTTC.

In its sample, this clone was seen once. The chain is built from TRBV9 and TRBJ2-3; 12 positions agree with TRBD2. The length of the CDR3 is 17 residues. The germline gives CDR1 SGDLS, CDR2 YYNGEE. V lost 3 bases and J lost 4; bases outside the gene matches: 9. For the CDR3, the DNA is TGTGCCAGCAGCGACGGACTAGCGGGGTTTGTATCAGATACGCAGTATTTT. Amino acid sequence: CASSDGLAGFVSDTQYF.

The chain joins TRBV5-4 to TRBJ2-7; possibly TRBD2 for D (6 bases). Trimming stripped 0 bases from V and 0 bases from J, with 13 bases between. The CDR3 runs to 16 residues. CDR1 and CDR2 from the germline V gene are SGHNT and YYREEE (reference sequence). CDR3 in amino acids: CASSLETGDFSYEQYF. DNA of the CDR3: TGTGCCAGCAGCTTGGAGACCGGGGACTTCTCCTACGAGCAGTACTTC. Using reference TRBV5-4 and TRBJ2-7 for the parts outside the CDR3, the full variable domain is ETGVTQSPTHLIKTRGQQVTLRCSSQSGHNTVSWYQQALGQGPQFIFQYYREEENGRGNFPPRFSGLQFPNYSSELNVNALELDDSALYLCASSLETGDFSYEQYFGPGTRLTVT.

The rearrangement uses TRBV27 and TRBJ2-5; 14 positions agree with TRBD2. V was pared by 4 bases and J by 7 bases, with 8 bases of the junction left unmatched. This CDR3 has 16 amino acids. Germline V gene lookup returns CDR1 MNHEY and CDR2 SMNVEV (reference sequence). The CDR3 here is CASSYLGTSGSGTQYF. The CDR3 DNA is TGTGCCAGCAGTTATCTCGGGACTAGCGGGAGTGGGACCCAGTACTTC.

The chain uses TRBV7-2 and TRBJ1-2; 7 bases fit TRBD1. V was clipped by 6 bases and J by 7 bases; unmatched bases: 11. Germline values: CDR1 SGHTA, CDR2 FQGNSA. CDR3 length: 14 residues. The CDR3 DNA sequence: TGTGCCAGCAGTCCTTTCAGGGGGGAATTTGGCTACACCTTC. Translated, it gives CASSPFRGEFGYTF.

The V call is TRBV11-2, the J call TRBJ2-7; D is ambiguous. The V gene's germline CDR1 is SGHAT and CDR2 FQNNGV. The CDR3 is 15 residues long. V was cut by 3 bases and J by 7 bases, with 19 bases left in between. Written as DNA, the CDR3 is TGTGCCAGCAGCTTGGCGGCCTCTATCCTCGAAGAGCAGTACTTC. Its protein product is CASSLAASILEEQYF.

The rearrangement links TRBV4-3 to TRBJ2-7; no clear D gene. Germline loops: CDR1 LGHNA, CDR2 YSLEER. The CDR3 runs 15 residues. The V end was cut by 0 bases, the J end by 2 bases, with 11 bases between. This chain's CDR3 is CASSQDPQTTYEQYF. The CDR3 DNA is TGCGCCAGCAGCCAAGATCCCCAGACAACCTACGAGCAGTACTTC.

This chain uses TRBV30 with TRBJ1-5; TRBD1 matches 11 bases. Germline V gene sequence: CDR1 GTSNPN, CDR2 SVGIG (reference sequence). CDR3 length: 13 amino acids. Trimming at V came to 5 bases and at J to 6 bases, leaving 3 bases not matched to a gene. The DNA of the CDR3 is TGTGCCTGGGGACAGGGGGCGTTTCAGCCCCAGCATTTT. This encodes CAWGQGAFQPQHF.